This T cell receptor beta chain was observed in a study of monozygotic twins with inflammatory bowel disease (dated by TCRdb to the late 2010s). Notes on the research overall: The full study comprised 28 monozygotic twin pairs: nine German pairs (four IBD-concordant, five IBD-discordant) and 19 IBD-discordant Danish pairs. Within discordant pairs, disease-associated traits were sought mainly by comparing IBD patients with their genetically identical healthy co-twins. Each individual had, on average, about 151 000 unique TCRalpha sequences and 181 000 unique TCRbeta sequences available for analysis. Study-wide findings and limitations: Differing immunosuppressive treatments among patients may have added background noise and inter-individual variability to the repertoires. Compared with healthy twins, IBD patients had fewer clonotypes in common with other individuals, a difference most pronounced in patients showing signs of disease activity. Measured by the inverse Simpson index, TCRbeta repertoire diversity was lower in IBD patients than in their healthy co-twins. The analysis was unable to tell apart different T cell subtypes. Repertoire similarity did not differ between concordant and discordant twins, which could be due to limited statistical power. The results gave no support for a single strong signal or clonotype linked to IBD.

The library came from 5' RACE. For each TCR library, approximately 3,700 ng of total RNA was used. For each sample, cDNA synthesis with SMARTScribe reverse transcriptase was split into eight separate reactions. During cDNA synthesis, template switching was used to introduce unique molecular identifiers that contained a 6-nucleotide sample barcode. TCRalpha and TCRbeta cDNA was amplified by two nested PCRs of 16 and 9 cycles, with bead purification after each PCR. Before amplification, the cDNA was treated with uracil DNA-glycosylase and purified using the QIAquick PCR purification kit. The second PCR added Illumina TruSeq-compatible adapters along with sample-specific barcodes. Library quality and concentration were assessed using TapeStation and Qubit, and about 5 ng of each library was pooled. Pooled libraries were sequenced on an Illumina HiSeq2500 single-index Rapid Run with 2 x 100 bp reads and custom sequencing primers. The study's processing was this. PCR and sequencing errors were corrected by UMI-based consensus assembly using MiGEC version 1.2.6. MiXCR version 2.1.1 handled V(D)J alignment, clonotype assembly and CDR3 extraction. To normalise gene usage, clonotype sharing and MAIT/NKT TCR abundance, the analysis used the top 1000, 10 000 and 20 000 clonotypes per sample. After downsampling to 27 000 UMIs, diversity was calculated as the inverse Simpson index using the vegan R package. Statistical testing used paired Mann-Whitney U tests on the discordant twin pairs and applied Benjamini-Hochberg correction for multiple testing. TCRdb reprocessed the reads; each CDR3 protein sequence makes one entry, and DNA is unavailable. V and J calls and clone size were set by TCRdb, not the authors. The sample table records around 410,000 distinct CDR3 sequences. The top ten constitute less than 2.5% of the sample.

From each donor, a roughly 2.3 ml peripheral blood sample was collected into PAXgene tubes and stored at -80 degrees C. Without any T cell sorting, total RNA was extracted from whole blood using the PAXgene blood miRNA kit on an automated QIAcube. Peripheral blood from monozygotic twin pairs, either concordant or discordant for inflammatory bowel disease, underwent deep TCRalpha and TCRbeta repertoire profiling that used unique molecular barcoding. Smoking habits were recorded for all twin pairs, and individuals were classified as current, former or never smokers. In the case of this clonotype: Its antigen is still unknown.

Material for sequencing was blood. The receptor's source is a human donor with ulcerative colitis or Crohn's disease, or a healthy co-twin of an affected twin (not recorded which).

CDR3 protein: CASSPWSWAAGQSYNEQFF. The chain is made from TRBV12-3 or TRBV12-4 and TRBJ2-1; TCRdb lists TRBD1, though no DNA is available to test this call. The cysteine opens and the phenylalanine closes a CDR3 of 19 amino acids. DNA for this receptor is not on file.